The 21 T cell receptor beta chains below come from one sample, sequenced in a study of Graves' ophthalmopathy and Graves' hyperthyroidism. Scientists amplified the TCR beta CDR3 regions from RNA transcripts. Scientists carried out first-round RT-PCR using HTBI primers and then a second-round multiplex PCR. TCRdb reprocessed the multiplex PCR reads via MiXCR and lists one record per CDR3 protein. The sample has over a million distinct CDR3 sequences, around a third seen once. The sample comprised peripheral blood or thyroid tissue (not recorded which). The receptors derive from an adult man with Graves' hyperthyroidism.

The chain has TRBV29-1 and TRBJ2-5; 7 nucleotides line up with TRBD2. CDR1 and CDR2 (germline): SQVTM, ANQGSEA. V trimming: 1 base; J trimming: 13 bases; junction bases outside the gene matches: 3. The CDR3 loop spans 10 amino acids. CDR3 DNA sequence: TGCAGCGTTGAAGGCGGGAGTCGGTACTTC. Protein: CSVEGGSRYF.

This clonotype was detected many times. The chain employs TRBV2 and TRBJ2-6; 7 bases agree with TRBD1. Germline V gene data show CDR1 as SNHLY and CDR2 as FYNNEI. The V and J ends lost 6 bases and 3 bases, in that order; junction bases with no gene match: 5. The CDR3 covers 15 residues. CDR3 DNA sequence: TGTGCCAGCAGGACCGACAGGGATGGGGCCAACGTCCTGACTTTC. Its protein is CASRTDRDGANVLTF.

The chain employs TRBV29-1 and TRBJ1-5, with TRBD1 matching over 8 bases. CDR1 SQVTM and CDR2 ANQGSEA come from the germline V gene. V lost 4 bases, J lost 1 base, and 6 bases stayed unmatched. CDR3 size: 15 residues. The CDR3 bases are TGCAGCGTTGGGACAGGGCCGGAGAGCAATCAGCCCCAGCATTTT. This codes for CSVGTGPESNQPQHF.

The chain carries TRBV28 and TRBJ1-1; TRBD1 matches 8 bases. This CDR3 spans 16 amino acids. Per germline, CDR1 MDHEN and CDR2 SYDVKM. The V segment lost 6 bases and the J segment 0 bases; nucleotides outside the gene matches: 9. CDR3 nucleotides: TGTGCCAGCAGAAAACAGGGGGTGAGGATGAACACTGAAGCTTTCTTT. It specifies CASRKQGVRMNTEAFF.

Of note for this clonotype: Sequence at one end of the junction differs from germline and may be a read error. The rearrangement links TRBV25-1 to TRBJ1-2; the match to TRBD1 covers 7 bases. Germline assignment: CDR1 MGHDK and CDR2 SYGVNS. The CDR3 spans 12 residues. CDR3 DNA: TGCAGCGTCCCGGACAGGAGGTTCGGCTACACCTTC. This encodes CSVPDRRFGYTF.

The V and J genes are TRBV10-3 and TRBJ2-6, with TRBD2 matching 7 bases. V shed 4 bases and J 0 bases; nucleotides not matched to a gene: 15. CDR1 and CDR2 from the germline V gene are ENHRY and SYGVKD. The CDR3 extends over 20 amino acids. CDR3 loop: CAISASLAAGTYSGANVLTF. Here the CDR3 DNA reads TGTGCCATCAGTGCAAGTCTAGCGGCCGGAACCTACTCTGGGGCCAACGTCCTGACTTTC.

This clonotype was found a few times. The CDR3 DNA is TGTGCCAGCAGCCACGCCCGACAGGCCGGATCCTATGGCTACACCTTC. Amino acid sequence: CASSHARQAGSYGYTF. The chain links TRBV12-3 or TRBV12-4 to TRBJ1-2; D may be TRBD1 (6 bases). V was shortened by 6 bases and J by 4 bases, with 21 bases between the two germline ends. The CDR3 length is 16 residues.

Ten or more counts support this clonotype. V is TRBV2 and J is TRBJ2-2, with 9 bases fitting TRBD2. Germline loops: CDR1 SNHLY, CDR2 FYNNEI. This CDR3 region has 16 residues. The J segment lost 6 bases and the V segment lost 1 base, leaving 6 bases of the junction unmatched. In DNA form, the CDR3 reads TGTGCCAGCAGTGAAGAGCCAGCGGGGGGAGCCGGGGAGCTGTTTTTT. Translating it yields CASSEEPAGGAGELFF.

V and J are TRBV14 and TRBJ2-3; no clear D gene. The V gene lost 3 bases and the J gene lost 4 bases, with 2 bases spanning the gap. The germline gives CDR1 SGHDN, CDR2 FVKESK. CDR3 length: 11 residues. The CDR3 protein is CASSQSDTQYF. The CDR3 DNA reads TGTGCCAGCAGCCAGTCAGATACGCAGTATTTT.

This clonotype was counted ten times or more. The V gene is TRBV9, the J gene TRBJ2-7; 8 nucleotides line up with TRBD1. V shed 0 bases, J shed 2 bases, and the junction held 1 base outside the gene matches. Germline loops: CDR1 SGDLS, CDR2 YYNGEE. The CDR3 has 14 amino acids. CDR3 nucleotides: TGTGCCAGCAGCGTAGCGGGACAGGCCTACGAGCAGTACTTC. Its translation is CASSVAGQAYEQYF.

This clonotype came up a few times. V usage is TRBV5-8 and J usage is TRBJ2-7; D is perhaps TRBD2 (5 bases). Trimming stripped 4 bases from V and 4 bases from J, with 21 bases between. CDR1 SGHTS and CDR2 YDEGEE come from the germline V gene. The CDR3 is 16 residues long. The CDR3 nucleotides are TGTGCCAGCAGCCCACACTGGGCAATCGGGGTTTACGAGCAGTACTTC. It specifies CASSPHWAIGVYEQYF.

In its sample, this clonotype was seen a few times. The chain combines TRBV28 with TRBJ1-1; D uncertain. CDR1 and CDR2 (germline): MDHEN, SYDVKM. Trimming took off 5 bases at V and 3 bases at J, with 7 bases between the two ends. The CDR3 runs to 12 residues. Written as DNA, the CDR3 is TGTGCCAGCAGTATGATCTACACTGAAGCTTTCTTT. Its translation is CASSMIYTEAFF.

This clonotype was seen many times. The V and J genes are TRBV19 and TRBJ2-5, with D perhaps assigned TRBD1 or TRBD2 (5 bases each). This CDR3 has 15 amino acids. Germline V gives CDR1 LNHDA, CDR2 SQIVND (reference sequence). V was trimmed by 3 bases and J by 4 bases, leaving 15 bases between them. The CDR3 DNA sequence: TGTGCCAGTAGTATTGGGGCCGTTCGGGGAGAGACCCAGTACTTC. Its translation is CASSIGAVRGETQYF. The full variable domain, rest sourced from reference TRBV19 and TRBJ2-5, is DGGITQSPKYLFRKEGQNVTLSCEQNLNHDAMYWYRQDPGQGLRLIYYSQIVNDFQKGDIAEGYSVSREKKESFPLTVTSAQKNPTAFYLCASSIGAVRGETQYFGPGTRLLVL.

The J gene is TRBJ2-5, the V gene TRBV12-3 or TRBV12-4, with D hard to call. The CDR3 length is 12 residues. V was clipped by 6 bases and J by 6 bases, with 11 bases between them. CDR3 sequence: CASSPDRKTQYF. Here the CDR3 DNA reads TGTGCCAGCAGCCCCGATAGAAAGACCCAGTACTTC.

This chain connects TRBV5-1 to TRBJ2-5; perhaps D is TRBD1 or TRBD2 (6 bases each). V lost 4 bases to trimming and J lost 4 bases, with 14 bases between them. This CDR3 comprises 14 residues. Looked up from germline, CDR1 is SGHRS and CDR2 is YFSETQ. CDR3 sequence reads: CASSPAKGGETQYF. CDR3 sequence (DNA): TGCGCCAGCAGCCCGGCCAAGGGGGGAGAGACCCAGTACTTC.

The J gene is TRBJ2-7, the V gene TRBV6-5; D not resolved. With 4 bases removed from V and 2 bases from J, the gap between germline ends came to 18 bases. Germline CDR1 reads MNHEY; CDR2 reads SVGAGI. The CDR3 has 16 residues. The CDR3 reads CASSWSSQDQPYEQYF. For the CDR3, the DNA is TGTGCCAGCAGTTGGTCTTCGCAGGACCAACCCTACGAGCAGTACTTC.

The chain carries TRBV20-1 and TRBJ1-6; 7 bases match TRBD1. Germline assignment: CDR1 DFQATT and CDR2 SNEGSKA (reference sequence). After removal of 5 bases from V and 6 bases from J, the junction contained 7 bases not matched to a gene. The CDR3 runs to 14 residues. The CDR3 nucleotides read TGCAGTGCTGGTTCCAGGGACAGTAATTCACCCCTCCACTTT. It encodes CSAGSRDSNSPLHF.

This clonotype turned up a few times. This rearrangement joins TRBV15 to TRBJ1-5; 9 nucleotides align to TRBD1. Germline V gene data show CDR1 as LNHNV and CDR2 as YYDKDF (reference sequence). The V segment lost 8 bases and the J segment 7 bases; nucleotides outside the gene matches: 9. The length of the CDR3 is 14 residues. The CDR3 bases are TGTGCCACCCAAGGACAGGGGAGTAGACAGCCCCAGCATTTT. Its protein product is CATQGQGSRQPQHF.

CDR3 sequence (DNA): TGTGCCACCAGCTCGGGGGGTGGGTACACCTTC. Protein product: CATSSGGGYTF. The genes are TRBV15 and TRBJ1-2, with D possibly being TRBD1 (5 bases). The germline gives CDR1 LNHNV, CDR2 YYDKDF (reference sequence). V was trimmed by 5 bases and J by 11 bases, leaving 12 bases between them. The CDR3 is 11 amino acids.

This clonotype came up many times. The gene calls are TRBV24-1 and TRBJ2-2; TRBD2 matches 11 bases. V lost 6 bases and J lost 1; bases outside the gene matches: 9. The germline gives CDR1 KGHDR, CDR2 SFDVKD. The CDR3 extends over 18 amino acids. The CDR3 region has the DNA TGTGCCACCAGTAGTGCAATCGGACTAGCGGGGAACACCGGGGAGCTGTTTTTT. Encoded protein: CATSSAIGLAGNTGELFF.

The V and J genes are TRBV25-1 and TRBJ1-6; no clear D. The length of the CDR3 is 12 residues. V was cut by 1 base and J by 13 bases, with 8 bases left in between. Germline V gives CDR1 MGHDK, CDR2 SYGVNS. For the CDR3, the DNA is TGTGCCAGCAGTGAATTGGGAGTCCCCCTCCACTTT. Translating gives CASSELGVPLHF.